This T cell receptor (beta chain) is from a study of shared clonotypes between healthy human individuals. Sequencing was performed with immunoSEQ multiplex PCR; in TCRdb, only in-frame clones are kept and a portion is missing. In the table there are some 2,000,000 clones, approximately 95% of which are singletons. Concerning this clone: What it binds is unknown.

Adult donors, all healthy and HIV-negative, had no recent acute infections or vaccinations. Study results and limitations: A reduction in generation probabilities was seen for non-shared clonotypes relative to those shared by all four donors. An effect of sequencing depth on clonotype sharing among donors was expected.

There are 17 residues in the CDR3. With 0 bases clipped from V and 3 bases from J, the junction kept 4 bases outside the gene matches. Germline CDR1 reads SGHRS; CDR2 reads YFSETQ. The rearrangement joins TRBV5-1 to TRBJ2-2, with 11 bases lining up with TRBD2. This TCR derives from a man between 18 and 29 years old in good health. Sequenced: naive CD4+ T cells sorted from blood. The subset was: CD45RA+ positively selected. The chain's CDR3 is CASSLGPTSGDTGELFF. The CDR3 nucleotides read TGCGCCAGCAGCTTGGGGCCGACTAGCGGGGACACCGGGGAGCTGTTTTTT. The complete variable domain, with remaining parts taken from reference TRBV5-1 and TRBJ2-2, reads KAGVTQTPRYLIKTRGQQVTLSCSPISGHRSVSWYQQTPGQGLQFLFEYFSETQRNKGNFPGRFSGRQFSNSRSEMNVSTLELGDSALYLCASSLGPTSGDTGELFFGEGSRLTVL.